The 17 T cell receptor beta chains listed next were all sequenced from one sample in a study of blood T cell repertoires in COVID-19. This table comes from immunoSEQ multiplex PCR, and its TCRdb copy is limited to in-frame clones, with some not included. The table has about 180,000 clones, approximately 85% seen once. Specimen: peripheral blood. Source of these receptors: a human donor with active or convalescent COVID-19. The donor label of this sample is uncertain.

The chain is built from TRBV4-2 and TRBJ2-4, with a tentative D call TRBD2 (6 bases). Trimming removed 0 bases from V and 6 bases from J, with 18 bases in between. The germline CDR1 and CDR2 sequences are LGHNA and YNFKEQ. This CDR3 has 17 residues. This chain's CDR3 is CASSQDYGQGGGNIQYF. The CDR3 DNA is TGTGCCAGCAGCCAAGATTACGGGCAGGGAGGAGGAAACATTCAGTACTTC.

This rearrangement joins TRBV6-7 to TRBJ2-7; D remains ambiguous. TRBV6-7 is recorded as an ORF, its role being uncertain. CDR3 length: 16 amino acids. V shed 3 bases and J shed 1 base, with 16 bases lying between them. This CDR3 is CASSYCRGNHSYEQYF. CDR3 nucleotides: TGTGCCAGCAGTTATTGCCGCGGAAACCATTCCTACGAGCAGTACTTC.

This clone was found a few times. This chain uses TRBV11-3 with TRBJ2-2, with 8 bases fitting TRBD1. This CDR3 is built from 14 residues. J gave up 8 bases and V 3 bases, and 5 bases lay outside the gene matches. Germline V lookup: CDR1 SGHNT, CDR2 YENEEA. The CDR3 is CASSLLRGLGELFF. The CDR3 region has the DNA TGTGCCAGCAGCTTGCTCAGGGGGCTTGGGGAGCTGTTTTTT.

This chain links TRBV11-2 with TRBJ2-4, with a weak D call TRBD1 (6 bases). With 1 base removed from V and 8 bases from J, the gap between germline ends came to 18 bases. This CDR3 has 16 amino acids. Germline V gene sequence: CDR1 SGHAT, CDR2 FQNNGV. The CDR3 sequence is CASSLVKGVAVDIQYF. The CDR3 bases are TGTGCCAGCAGCTTAGTAAAGGGGGTCGCGGTAGACATTCAGTACTTC. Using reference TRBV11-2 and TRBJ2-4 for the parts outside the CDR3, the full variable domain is EAGVAQSPRYKIIEKRQSVAFWCNPISGHATLYWYQQILGQGPKLLIQFQNNGVVDDSQLPKDRFSAERLKGVDSTLKIQPAKLEDSAVYLCASSLVKGVAVDIQYFGAGTRLSVL.

CDR3 sequence: CASSQRGNTEAFF. The CDR3 nucleotides are TGTGCCAGCAGTCAACGGGGGAACACTGAAGCTTTCTTT. The gene calls are TRBV28 and TRBJ1-1, with D unclear. Looked up from germline, CDR1 is MDHEN and CDR2 is SYDVKM. With 5 bases removed from V and 1 base from J, the gap between germline ends came to 8 bases. The CDR3 is made up of 13 amino acids.

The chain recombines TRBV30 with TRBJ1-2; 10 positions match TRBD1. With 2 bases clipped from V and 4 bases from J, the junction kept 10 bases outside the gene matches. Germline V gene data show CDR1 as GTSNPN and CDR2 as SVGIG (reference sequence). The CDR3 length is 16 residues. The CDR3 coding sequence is TGTGCCTGGAGTCCACCGGGACAGGGGCGCACCTATGGCTACACCTTC. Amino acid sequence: CAWSPPGQGRTYGYTF.

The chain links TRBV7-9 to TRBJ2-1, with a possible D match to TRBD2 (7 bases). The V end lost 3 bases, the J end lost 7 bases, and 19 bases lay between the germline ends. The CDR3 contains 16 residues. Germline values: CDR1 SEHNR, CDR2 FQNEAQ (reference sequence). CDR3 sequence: CASSLPGGGSQNEQFF. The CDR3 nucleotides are TGTGCCAGCAGCTTGCCGGGCGGGGGCTCCCAGAATGAGCAGTTCTTC.

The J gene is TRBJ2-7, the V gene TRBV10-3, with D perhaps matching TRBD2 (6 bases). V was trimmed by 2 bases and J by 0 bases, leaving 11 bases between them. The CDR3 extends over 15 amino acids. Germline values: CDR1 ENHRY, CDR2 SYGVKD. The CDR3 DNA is TGTGCCATCAGTGAGGAAGGACTACTCTCCTACGAGCAGTACTTC. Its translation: CAISEEGLLSYEQYF.

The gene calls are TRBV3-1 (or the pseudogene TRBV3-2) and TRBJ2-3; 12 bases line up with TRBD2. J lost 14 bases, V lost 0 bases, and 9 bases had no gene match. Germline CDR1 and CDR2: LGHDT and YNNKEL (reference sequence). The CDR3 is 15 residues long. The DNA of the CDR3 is TGTGCCAGCAGCCAAGAGCCTAGCGGGGGGGCCCCTCGGTATTTT. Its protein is CASSQEPSGGAPRYF.

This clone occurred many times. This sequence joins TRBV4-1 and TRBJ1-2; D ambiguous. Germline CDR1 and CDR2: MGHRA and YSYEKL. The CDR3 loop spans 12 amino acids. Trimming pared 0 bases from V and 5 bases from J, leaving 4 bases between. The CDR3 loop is CASSQDPYGYTF. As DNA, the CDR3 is TGCGCCAGCAGCCAAGACCCATATGGCTACACCTTC.

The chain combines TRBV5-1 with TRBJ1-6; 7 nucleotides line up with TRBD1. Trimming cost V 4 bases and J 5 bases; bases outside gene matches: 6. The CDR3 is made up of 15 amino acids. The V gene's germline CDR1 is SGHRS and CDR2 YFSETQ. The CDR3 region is CASSPDRFDNSPLHF. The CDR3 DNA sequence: TGCGCCAGCAGCCCGGACAGGTTCGATAATTCACCCCTCCACTTT.

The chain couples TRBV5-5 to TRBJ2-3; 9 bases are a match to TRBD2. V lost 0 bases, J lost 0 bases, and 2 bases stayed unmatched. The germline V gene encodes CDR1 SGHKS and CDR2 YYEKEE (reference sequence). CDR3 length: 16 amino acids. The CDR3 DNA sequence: TGTGCCAGCAGCTTGGCAGGGACTAGCAGCACAGATACGCAGTATTTT. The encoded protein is CASSLAGTSSTDTQYF.

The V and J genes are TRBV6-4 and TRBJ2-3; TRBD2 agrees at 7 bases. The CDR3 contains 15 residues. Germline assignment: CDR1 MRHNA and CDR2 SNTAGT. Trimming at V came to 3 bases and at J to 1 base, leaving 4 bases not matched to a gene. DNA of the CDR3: TGTGCCAGCAGTGATAGAACTAGCGGCACAGATACGCAGTATTTT. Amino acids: CASSDRTSGTDTQYF.

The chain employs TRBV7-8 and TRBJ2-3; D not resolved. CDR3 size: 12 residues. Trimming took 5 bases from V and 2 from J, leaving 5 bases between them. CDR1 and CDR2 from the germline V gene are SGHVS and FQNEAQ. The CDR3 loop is CASSPYTDTQYF. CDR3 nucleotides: TGTGCCAGCAGCCCCTACACAGATACGCAGTATTTT.

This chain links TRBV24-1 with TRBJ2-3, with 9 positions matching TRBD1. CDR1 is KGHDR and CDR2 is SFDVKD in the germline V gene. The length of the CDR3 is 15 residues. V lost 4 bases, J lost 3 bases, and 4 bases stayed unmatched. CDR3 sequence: CATSDPTGGTDTQYF. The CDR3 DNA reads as TGTGCCACCAGTGACCCGACAGGGGGTACAGATACGCAGTATTTT.

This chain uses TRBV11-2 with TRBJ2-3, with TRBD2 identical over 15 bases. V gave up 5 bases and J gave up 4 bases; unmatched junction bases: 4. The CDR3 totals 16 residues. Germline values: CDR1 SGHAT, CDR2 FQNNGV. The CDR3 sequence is CASSLRTSGGADTQYF. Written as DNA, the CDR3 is TGTGCCAGCAGCCTACGGACTAGCGGGGGGGCAGATACGCAGTATTTT.

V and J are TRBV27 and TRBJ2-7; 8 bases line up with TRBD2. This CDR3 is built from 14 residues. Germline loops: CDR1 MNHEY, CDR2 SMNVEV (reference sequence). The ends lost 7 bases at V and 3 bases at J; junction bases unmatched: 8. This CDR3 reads CASKTLAGNYEQYF. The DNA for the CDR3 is TGTGCCAGCAAGACCCTAGCGGGCAACTACGAGCAGTACTTC.